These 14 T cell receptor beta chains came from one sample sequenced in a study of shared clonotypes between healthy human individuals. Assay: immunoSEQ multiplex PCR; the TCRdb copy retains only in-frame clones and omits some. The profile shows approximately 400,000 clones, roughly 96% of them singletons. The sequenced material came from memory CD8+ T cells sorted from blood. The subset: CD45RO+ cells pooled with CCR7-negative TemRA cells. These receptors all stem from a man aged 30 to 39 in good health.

The CDR3 nucleotides read TGTGCCAGCAGCTTAGGTCCCTCGATCACCGGGGAGCTGTTTTTT. It codes for CASSLGPSITGELFF. The chain has TRBV7-2 and TRBJ2-2; no clear D. V was trimmed by 1 base and J by 4 bases, leaving 10 bases between them. Germline lookup yields CDR1 SGHTA and CDR2 FQGNSA. The CDR3 has 15 amino acids.

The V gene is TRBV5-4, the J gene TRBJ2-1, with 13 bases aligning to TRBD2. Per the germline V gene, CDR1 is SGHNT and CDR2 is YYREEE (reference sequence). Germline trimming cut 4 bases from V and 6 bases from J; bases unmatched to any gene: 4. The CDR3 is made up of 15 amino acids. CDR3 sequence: CASSPTSGRANEQFF. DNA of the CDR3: TGTGCCAGCAGCCCCACTAGCGGGAGGGCCAATGAGCAGTTCTTC. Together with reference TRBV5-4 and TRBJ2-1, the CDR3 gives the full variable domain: ETGVTQSPTHLIKTRGQQVTLRCSSQSGHNTVSWYQQALGQGPQFIFQYYREEENGRGNFPPRFSGLQFPNYSSELNVNALELDDSALYLCASSPTSGRANEQFFGPGTRLTVL.

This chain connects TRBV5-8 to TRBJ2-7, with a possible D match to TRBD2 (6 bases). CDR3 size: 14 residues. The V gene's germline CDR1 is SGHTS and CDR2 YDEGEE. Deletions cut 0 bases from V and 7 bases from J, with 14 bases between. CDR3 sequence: CASSLAGVRREQYF. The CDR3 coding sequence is TGTGCCAGCAGCTTGGCGGGAGTCCGAAGGGAGCAGTACTTC.

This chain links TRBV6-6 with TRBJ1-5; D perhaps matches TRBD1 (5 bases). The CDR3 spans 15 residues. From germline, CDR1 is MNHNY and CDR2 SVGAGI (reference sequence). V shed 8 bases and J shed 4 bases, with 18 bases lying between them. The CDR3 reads CASCRQPGPNQPQHF. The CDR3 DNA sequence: TGTGCCAGCTGTAGACAGCCTGGGCCTAATCAGCCCCAGCATTTT.

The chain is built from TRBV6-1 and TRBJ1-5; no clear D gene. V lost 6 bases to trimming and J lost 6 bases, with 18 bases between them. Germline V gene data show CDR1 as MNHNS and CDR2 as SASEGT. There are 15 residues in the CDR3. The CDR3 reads CASREVRGRSQPQHF. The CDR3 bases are TGTGCCAGCAGGGAGGTACGTGGCCGGAGTCAGCCCCAGCATTTT.

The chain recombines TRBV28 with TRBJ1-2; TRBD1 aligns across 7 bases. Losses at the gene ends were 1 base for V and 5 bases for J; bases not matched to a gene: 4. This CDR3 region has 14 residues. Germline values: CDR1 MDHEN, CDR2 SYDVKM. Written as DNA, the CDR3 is TGTGCCAGCAGTTTATCCGACAGGGCTTATGGCTACACCTTC. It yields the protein CASSLSDRAYGYTF.

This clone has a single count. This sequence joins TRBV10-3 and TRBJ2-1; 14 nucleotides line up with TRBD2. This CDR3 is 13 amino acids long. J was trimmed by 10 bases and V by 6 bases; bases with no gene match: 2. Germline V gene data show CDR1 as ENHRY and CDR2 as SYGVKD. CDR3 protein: CAIRGLAGVEQFF. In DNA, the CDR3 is TGTGCCATCAGGGGACTAGCGGGAGTCGAGCAGTTCTTC.

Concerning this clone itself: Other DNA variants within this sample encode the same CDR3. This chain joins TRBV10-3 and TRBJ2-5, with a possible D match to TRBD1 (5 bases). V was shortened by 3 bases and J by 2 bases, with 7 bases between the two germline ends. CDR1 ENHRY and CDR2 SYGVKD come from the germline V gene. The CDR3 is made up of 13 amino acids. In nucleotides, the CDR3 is TGTGCCATCAGTGACAGGGTACAAGAGACCCAGTACTTC. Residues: CAISDRVQETQYF.

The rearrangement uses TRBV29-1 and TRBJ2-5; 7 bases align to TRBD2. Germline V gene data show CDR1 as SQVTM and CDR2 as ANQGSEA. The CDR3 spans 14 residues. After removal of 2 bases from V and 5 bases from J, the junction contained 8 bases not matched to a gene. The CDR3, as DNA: TGCAGCGTTGAATCTAGGCAGGGAGGGGAGACCCAGTACTTC. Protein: CSVESRQGGETQYF. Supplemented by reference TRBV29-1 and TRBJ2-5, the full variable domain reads SAVISQKPSRDICQRGTSLTIQCQVDSQVTMMFWYRQQPGQSLTLIATANQGSEATYESGFVIDKFPISRPNLTFSTLTVSNMSPEDSSIYLCSVESRQGGETQYFGPGTRLLVL.

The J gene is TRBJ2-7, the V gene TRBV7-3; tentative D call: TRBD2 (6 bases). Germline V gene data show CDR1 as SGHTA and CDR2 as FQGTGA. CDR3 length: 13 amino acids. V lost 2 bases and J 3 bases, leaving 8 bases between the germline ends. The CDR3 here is CASSLGGNYEQYF. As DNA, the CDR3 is TGTGCCAGCAGCTTAGGCGGGAACTACGAGCAGTACTTC.

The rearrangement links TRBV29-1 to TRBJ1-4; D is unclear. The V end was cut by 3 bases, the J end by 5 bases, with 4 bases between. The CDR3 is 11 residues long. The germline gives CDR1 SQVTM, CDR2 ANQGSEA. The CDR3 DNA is TGCAGCGTTGAGGGGAATGAAAAACTGTTTTTT. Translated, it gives CSVEGNEKLFF.

CDR3 DNA: TGTGCCAGCAGTAAGACGTTCACCGGGGAGCTGTTTTTT. It encodes CASSKTFTGELFF. J is TRBJ2-2 and V is TRBV13; D is undetermined. Germline CDR1 is PRHDT and CDR2 is FYEKMQ (reference sequence). The V end was cut by 6 bases, the J end by 4 bases, with 9 bases between. The CDR3 sequence is 13 residues long.

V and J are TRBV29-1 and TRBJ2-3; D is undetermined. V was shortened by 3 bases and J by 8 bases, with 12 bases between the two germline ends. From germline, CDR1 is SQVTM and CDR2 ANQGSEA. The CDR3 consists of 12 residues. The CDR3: CSVDSFYGTQYF. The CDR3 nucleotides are TGCAGCGTTGATTCTTTTTATGGTACGCAGTATTTT.

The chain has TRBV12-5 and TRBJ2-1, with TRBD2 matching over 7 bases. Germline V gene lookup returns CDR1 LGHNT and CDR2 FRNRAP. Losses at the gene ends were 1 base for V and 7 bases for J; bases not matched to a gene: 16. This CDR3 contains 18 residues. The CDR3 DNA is TGTGCTAGTGGTTTGGGGGGTCCGCAGCGATTAGCGGGTAATGAGCAGTTCTTC. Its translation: CASGLGGPQRLAGNEQFF.